This TCR beta chain was recorded in a study of T-cell memory formation after mild COVID-19. Study-level background: Largely donor-specific sequence clusters came from a couple of donors. Study observations and caveats: Cross-reactive memory seemingly joined, as some responding clones were found in pre-infection memory. Day 15 to 85 contracting clones showed balanced CD4/CD8; later expanders leaned CD4+. CD8+ contracting clones occupied EMRA, while CD4+ ones occupied mainly CM and EM.

This clonotype was observed at least ten times. The antigen is not known. TCRdb re-called the 5' RACE reads with MiXCR, one entry per CDR3 protein. The repertoire consists of approximately 350,000 distinct CDR3 sequences, with around 15% occurring once and the leading ten covering around a fifth. From germline, CDR1 is SGHRS and CDR2 YFSETQ. J lost 4 bases, V lost 4 bases, and 6 bases had no gene match. This CDR3 is built from 15 residues. The chain links TRBV5-1 to TRBJ2-5; 11 bases map to TRBD1. The sequence was collected from a man aged 18 to 29 who had mild COVID-19 (a few samples of this study predate the infection). Cell type and time point are not known. Material: PBMCs or a T cell subset sorted from them (not recorded which). The CDR3 spells CASSGGQGALETQYF. CDR3 sequence (DNA): TGCGCCAGCAGCGGCGGACAGGGGGCATTAGAGACCCAGTACTTC.